The 14 T cell receptor beta chains presented below share a single source sample, sequenced in a study of OX40 agonist ivuxolimab in advanced cancers. Profiled with immunoSEQ multiplex PCR; TCRdb holds only in-frame clones, not every one. This sample yields about 82,000 clones, of which 85% to 90% are seen a single time; about 2.3% belongs to the top ten. The sample in question was CD4+ or CD8+ T cells sorted from blood, obtained in a trial of the OX40 agonist ivuxolimab. All receptors derive from an adult with an advanced solid tumor such as melanoma, head and neck, liver or kidney cancer.

The rearrangement uses TRBV9 and TRBJ2-2, with D unresolved. The CDR3 is made up of 15 amino acids. Germline lookup yields CDR1 SGDLS and CDR2 YYNGEE. The ends were cut back, 0 bases at V and 1 base at J, with 7 bases in the middle. CDR3 coding DNA: TGTGCCAGCAGCGTAGCCTGGGAGAACACCGGGGAGCTGTTTTTT. Its translation is CASSVAWENTGELFF.

V is TRBV29-1 and J is TRBJ1-2; the D is unclear. The CDR3 is 11 residues long. The germline V gene encodes CDR1 SQVTM and CDR2 ANQGSEA. Trimming left V 2 bases short and J 4 bases short, with 5 bases between. In nucleotides, the CDR3 is TGCAGCGTTGAAATGGGCTATGGCTACACCTTC. This encodes CSVEMGYGYTF.

The gene calls are TRBV7-9 and TRBJ2-3; 11 bases match TRBD2. Per the germline V gene, CDR1 is SEHNR and CDR2 is FQNEAQ (reference sequence). The ends lost 3 bases at V and 6 bases at J; junction bases unmatched: 5. The CDR3 has 15 residues. The CDR3 reads CASSLTSGVVDTQYF. The CDR3 coding sequence is TGTGCCAGCAGCTTGACTAGCGGGGTTGTGGATACGCAGTATTTT.

V is TRBV7-2 and J is TRBJ2-7; D not resolved. Per germline, CDR1 SGHTA and CDR2 FQGNSA. V lost 6 bases to trimming and J lost 6 bases, with 15 bases between them. The CDR3 contains 13 residues. The CDR3, as DNA: TGTGCCAGCAGTTTACGCCAAATGGGCGAGCAGTACTTC. Translation: CASSLRQMGEQYF.

This clone turned up a few times. The rearrangement uses TRBV2 and TRBJ1-3; possibly TRBD1 for D (5 bases). Between the trimmed V and J ends, which lost 7 bases and 1 base, there was a span of 8 bases. CDR1 is SNHLY, CDR2 FYNNEI, per germline. The CDR3 totals 13 residues. CDR3 nucleotide sequence: TGTGCCAGCATGCACAGGTCTGGAAACACCATATATTTT. Translated, it gives CASMHRSGNTIYF.

The sample holds one count of this clone. The chain employs TRBV6-5 and TRBJ1-1; D is undetermined. From germline, CDR1 is MNHEY and CDR2 SVGAGI. Trimming left V 3 bases short and J 0 bases short, with 5 bases between. This CDR3 has 13 amino acids. CDR3 sequence reads: CASSYKVNTEAFF. CDR3 in DNA: TGTGCCAGCAGTTATAAGGTGAACACTGAAGCTTTCTTT.

The V call is TRBV15, the J call TRBJ2-1, with 9 bases that match TRBD1. The CDR3 contains 15 residues. The V and J ends lost 2 bases and 4 bases, in that order; junction bases with no gene match: 3. CDR1 and CDR2 from the germline V gene are LNHNV and YYDKDF (reference sequence). CDR3 bases: TGTGCCACCAGCAGAACAGGGGGCAAATACAATGAGCAGTTCTTC. Protein: CATSRTGGKYNEQFF.

The gene calls are TRBV25-1 and TRBJ1-4, with D perhaps matching TRBD1 (5 bases). The V and J ends lost 1 base and 4 bases respectively, with 10 bases between them. Germline V gives CDR1 MGHDK, CDR2 SYGVNS. The CDR3 extends over 15 amino acids. The DNA of the CDR3 is TGTGCCAGCAGTGAATGGGCAGGGAGTAATGAAAAACTGTTTTTT. Amino acid sequence: CASSEWAGSNEKLFF.

The gene calls are TRBV4-1 and TRBJ2-2, with 8 bases aligning to TRBD2. CDR1 is MGHRA, CDR2 YSYEKL, per germline. The junction had 19 bases not matched to a gene; V was cut back by 1 base and J by 9 bases. The CDR3 runs to 19 residues. CDR3 sequence reads: CASSQGIRPGTRVVRELFF. The CDR3 DNA follows: TGCGCCAGCAGCCAAGGGATACGACCCGGGACTAGGGTAGTTCGGGAGCTGTTTTTT.

This chain uses TRBV18 with TRBJ1-2; 8 positions agree with TRBD1. The CDR3 has 15 residues. V was clipped by 4 bases and J by 8 bases; unmatched bases: 12. Germline assignment: CDR1 KGHSH and CDR2 LQKENI. The chain's CDR3 is CASSQTTGESLGYTF. The CDR3 region has the DNA TGTGCCAGCTCACAGACGACAGGGGAATCCTTGGGCTACACCTTC.

The chain recombines TRBV19 with TRBJ2-7; 7 bases map to TRBD1. After removal of 6 bases from V and 7 bases from J, the junction contained 3 bases not matched to a gene. CDR1 is LNHDA and CDR2 is SQIVND in the germline V gene (reference sequence). The CDR3 is 11 residues long. The CDR3 coding sequence is TGTGCCAGTAGCAACAGGGGTGAGCAGTACTTC. Translating gives CASSNRGEQYF.

The CDR3 spells CATSRDRGAGAYGYTF. In nucleotides, the CDR3 is TGTGCCACCAGCAGAGATCGGGGCGCAGGAGCCTATGGCTACACCTTC. The chain has TRBV15 and TRBJ1-2, with D perhaps matching TRBD1 (5 bases). The CDR3 length is 16 residues. The V gene's germline CDR1 is LNHNV and CDR2 YYDKDF (reference sequence). V dropped 0 bases and J dropped 4 bases, with 15 bases sitting between them.

The chain links TRBV5-4 to TRBJ2-3; D is unresolved. Looked up from germline, CDR1 is SGHNT and CDR2 is YYREEE (reference sequence). There are 14 residues in the CDR3. The V gene lost 5 bases and the J gene lost 3 bases, with 13 bases spanning the gap. The CDR3 DNA follows: TGTGCCAGCAGTTCTGGACGGTCTACAGATACGCAGTATTTT. Its translation is CASSSGRSTDTQYF. The variable domain in full, completed from reference TRBV5-4 and TRBJ2-3, reads ETGVTQSPTHLIKTRGQQVTLRCSSQSGHNTVSWYQQALGQGPQFIFQYYREEENGRGNFPPRFSGLQFPNYSSELNVNALELDDSALYLCASSSGRSTDTQYFGPGTRLTVL.

This rearrangement joins TRBV2 to TRBJ1-5, with D possibly being TRBD1 (6 bases). Trimming took off 4 bases at V and 8 bases at J, with 12 bases between the two ends. Germline-derived CDR1 and CDR2 are SNHLY and FYNNEI. The CDR3 runs 13 residues. The CDR3 protein is CASSVLAGEPQHF. DNA for the CDR3: TGTGCCAGCAGTGTTCTTGCAGGGGAGCCCCAGCATTTT.